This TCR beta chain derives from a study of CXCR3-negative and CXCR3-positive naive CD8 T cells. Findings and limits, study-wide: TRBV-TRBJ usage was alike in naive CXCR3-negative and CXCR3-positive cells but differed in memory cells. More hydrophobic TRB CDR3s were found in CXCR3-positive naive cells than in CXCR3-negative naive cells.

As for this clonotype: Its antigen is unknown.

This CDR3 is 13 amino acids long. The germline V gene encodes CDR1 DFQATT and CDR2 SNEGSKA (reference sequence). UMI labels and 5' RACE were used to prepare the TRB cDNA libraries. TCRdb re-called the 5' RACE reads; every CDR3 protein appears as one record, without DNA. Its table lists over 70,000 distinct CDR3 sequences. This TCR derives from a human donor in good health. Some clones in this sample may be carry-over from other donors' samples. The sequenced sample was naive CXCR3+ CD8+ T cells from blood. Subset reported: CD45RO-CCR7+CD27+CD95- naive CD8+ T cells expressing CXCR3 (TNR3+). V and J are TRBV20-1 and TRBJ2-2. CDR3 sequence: CSARVATTGELFF.